A single sample is the source of the 7 T cell receptor beta chains below, sequenced in a study of T and B cells in COVID-19 patients. TRB was amplified from approximately 250-500 ng of blood genomic DNA. TRB rearrangements were amplified by multiplex PCR with BIOMED2 TRB-A/B primers. TCRdb reprocessed the multiplex PCR reads with MiXCR, giving one entry per CDR3 protein. The sample shows tens of thousands of distinct CDR3 sequences, less than 35% of them seen only once. The sequencing sample was made of blood. Receptors originate from a human donor who had recovered from COVID-19.

The V call is TRBV5-1, the J call TRBJ1-1, with TRBD1 matching over 9 bases. The CDR3 has 13 amino acids. Germline V lookup: CDR1 SGHRS, CDR2 YFSETQ. J lost 10 bases, V lost 0 bases, and 4 bases had no gene match. This CDR3 reads CASSLAPGQGAFF. The CDR3 DNA sequence: TGCGCCAGCAGCTTGGCACCGGGACAGGGAGCTTTCTTT.

This clonotype came up a few times. V and J are TRBV19 and TRBJ1-5; D is uncertain. Germline V lookup: CDR1 LNHDA, CDR2 SQIVND (reference sequence). Between the trimmed V and J ends, which lost 10 bases and 7 bases, there was a span of 17 bases. The CDR3 spans 13 residues. Here the CDR3 DNA reads TGTGCCACAAACTCCCGGATGAGCCAGCCCCAGCATTTT. Its translation is CATNSRMSQPQHF.

A note on this clonotype: A much more abundant neighbour one base away suggests this may be a read error. This chain connects TRBV6-2 or TRBV6-3 to TRBJ2-2; maybe TRBD2 (6 bases). CDR3 length equals 13 residues. V was shortened by 8 bases and J by 10 bases, with 17 bases between the two germline ends. Germline V gene data show CDR1 as MNHEY and CDR2 as SVGEGT. The CDR3 region is CASWEVLPEELFF. CDR3 nucleotides: TGTGCCAGCTGGGAGGTTCTCCCCGAGGAGCTGTTTTTT.

The chain recombines TRBV15 with TRBJ1-2; D is unresolved. Trimming stripped 3 bases from V and 4 bases from J, with 9 bases between. In germline, CDR1 is LNHNV, CDR2 YYDKDF (reference sequence). This CDR3 is 13 amino acids long. CDR3 region: CATSREDGYGYTF. In DNA form, the CDR3 reads TGTGCCACCAGCAGGGAGGACGGCTATGGCTACACCTTC.

This clonotype was counted only a few times. The chain combines TRBV24-1 with TRBJ2-1; D perhaps matches TRBD1 (6 bases). This CDR3 contains 15 residues. CDR1 and CDR2 from the germline V gene are KGHDR and SFDVKD. V was clipped by 4 bases and J by 2 bases, with 11 bases between them. In DNA form, the CDR3 reads TGTGCCACCAGTGAAACAGGGAAAGCCTACAATGAGCAGTTCTTC. Translating gives CATSETGKAYNEQFF.

The chain joins TRBV4-3 to TRBJ2-2; D assignment may be TRBD1 or TRBD2 (5 bases each). CDR3 length: 15 amino acids. Per the germline V gene, CDR1 is LGHNA and CDR2 is YSLEER. Trimming took off 4 bases at V and 0 bases at J, with 9 bases between the two ends. CDR3 loop: CASSPGTANTGELFF. The CDR3 nucleotides read TGCGCCAGCAGCCCCGGGACGGCGAACACCGGGGAGCTGTTTTTT.

The J gene is TRBJ2-1, the V gene TRBV24-1; 8 bases align to TRBD2. The CDR3 is 16 residues long. Trimming at V came to 4 bases and at J to 4 bases, leaving 8 bases not matched to a gene. Germline V CDR1 and CDR2: KGHDR, SFDVKD. The CDR3 DNA reads TGTGCCACCAGTGACACCAGCGGGAGATCGTACAATGAGCAGTTCTTC. It codes for CATSDTSGRSYNEQFF.